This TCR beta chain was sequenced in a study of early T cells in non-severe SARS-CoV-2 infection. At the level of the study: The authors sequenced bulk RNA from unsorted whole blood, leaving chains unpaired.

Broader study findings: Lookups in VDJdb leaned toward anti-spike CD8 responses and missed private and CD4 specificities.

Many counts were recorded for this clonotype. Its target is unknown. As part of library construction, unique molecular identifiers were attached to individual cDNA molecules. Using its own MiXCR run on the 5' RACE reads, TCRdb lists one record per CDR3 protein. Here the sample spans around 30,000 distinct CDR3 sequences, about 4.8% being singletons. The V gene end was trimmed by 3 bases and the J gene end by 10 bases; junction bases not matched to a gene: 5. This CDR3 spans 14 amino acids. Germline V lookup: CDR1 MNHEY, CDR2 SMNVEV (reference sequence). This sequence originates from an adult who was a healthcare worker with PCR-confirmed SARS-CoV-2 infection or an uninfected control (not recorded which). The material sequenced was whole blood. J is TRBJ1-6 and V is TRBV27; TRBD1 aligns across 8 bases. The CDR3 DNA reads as TGTGCCAGCAGTTTTGTCGCAGGGGGCTCACCCCTCCACTTT. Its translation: CASSFVAGGSPLHF.